The 29 T cell receptor beta chains reported below all come from one sample, sequenced in a study of CD8+ T cells in alopecia areata. Cutaneous lymph node cells were pooled, and they were sorted using CD4, CD8alpha, NKG2D, NKG2ACE and other markers. cDNA serving as the sequencing template came from extracted, reverse transcribed RNA. The data were produced by immunoSEQ multiplex PCR, yet TCRdb's version contains in-frame clones alone and is incomplete. The profile covers some 18,000 clones, none occurring a single time. The sample taken for sequencing was CD8+ T cells sorted from a lymph node. These TCRs come from a C3H/HeJ mouse with alopecia areata. As its MHC haplotype, the strain has H2-k.

A note on this clone: Mouse names are used for the genes. The read falls 4 residues short of the CDR3 end, and the missing part is taken from the germline J gene. The rearrangement links TRBV1 to TRBJ2-4; D is perhaps TRBD1 (6 bases). CDR1 and CDR2 from the germline V gene are NSQYPW and LRSPGD (reference sequence). The CDR3 sequence is 16 residues long. Trimming left V 2 bases short and J 0 bases short, with 12 bases between. The DNA read from the CDR3 is TGCACCTGCAGTGCACCCAGGGGAACGAGTCAAAAC. This sequence encodes CTCSAPRGTSQN. The full-length CDR3 reads as CTCSAPRGTSQNTLYF. The variable domain in full, with the rest retrieved from reference TRBV1 and TRBJ2-4, is VTLLEQNPRWRLVPRGQAVNLRCILKNSQYPWMSWYQQDLQKQLQWLFTLRSPGDKEVKSLPGADYLATRVTDTELRLQVANMSQGRTLYCTCSAPRGTSQNTLYFGAGTRLSVL.

Only a few counts were recorded for this clone. The gene symbols are mouse symbols. With the read ending 4 residues before the CDR3 end, the germline J gene is used to fill in that end. V and J are TRBV13-3 and TRBJ2-5, with 7 bases matching TRBD2. Germline V gives CDR1 NNHDY, CDR2 SYVADS. The CDR3 contains 13 residues. The sequenced CDR3 bases are TGTGCCAGCAGTGAGGGGACTGAAGAC. The encoded protein is CASSEGTED. The whole CDR3 sequence is CASSEGTEDTQYF.

In this sample, this clone turned up a few times. Germline and genes here are mouse. Read sequence stops 4 residues before the CDR3 end, and the germline J gene provides the missing end. The chain combines TRBV19 with TRBJ2-3; 12 bases fit TRBD2. Germline V gene lookup returns CDR1 FNHDT and CDR2 SITEND (reference sequence). The CDR3 totals 14 residues. Incomplete CDR3 DNA: TGTGCCAGCAGTCGACTGGGGGGGCAAGAA. This encodes CASSRLGGQE. The CDR3 as a whole reads CASSRLGGQETLYF. The whole variable domain, filled in from reference TRBV19 and TRBJ2-3, reads GGIITQTPKFLIGQEGQKLTLKCQQNFNHDTMYWYRQDSGKGLRLIYYSITENDLQKGDLSEGYDASREKKSSFSLTVTSAQKNEMAVFLCASSRLGGQETLYFGSGTRLTVL.

Note on this clone: The gene names given are mouse names. The CDR3 is cut off 4 residues early in the read; its end comes from the germline J gene. The chain recombines TRBV13-1 with TRBJ1-4, with D possibly being TRBD1 (5 bases). Trimming pared 1 base from V and 3 bases from J, leaving 7 bases between. From germline, CDR1 is NSHNY and CDR2 SYGAGN. This CDR3 has 14 amino acids. The part of the CDR3 DNA that was read is TGTGCCAGCAGTGATCCAGGGCCCAACGAA. Protein product: CASSDPGPNE. The entire CDR3 reads CASSDPGPNERLFF.

As to this clone: The genes and germline here are from mouse. The read terminates 4 residues ahead of where the CDR3 ends, so the germline J gene completes it. V usage is TRBV5 and J usage is TRBJ1-1; unclear D gene. Germline CDR1 and CDR2: LGHNA and YNLKQL (reference sequence). CDR3 length: 11 amino acids. Trimming took off 10 bases at V and 0 bases at J, with 6 bases between the two ends. The sequenced CDR3 bases are TGTGCCATCCTTGCAAACACA. As protein: CAILANT. The entire CDR3 protein is CAILANTEVFF.

The sample holds a few counts of this clone. Gene names denote mouse genes. The read falls 4 residues short of the CDR3 end, and the missing part is taken from the germline J gene. This chain connects TRBV13-1 to TRBJ1-1; 9 positions match TRBD1. Germline lookup yields CDR1 NSHNY and CDR2 SYGAGN. After removal of 0 bases from V and 0 bases from J, the junction contained 0 bases not matched to a gene. This CDR3 has 15 residues. CDR3 DNA, as far as it was read: TGTGCCAGCAGTGATGGACAGGGGGCAAACACA. Amino acids: CASSDGQGANT. The complete CDR3 reads CASSDGQGANTEVFF.

This clone was recorded many times. All gene names here are mouse names. The read comes to an end 4 residues before the CDR3 does, leaving the germline J gene to fill in the end. Other DNA sequences within the sample encode an identical CDR3. The rearrangement joins TRBV1 to TRBJ2-1, with 7 nucleotides matching TRBD1. Germline CDR1 is NSQYPW and CDR2 is LRSPGD (reference sequence). The CDR3 contains 15 residues. V gave up 3 bases and J gave up 0 bases; unmatched junction bases: 2. CDR3 DNA, as far as it was read: TGCACCTGCAGTGCCCGACAGGGTAACTATGCT. Its translation: CTCSARQGNYA. The whole CDR3 protein is CTCSARQGNYAEQFF. Drawing the rest from reference TRBV1 and TRBJ2-1, the complete variable domain is VTLLEQNPRWRLVPRGQAVNLRCILKNSQYPWMSWYQQDLQKQLQWLFTLRSPGDKEVKSLPGADYLATRVTDTELRLQVANMSQGRTLYCTCSARQGNYAEQFFGPGTRLTVL.

Ten or more counts support this clone. Each gene name is a mouse one. The read is 4 residues too short to cover the CDR3 end, so that end is filled in from the germline J gene. The chain couples TRBV13-3 to TRBJ1-4, with 9 bases fitting TRBD1. V dropped 2 bases and J dropped 5; count of bases not matched to a gene: 4. Germline V gene data show CDR1 as NNHDY and CDR2 as SYVADS. The length of the CDR3 is 15 residues. The DNA read from the CDR3 is TGTGCCAGCAGTGACCGGGACAGGGAAAACGAA. Protein sequence: CASSDRDRENE. The CDR3, in full, reads CASSDRDRENERLFF.

With respect to this clone: These gene names are mouse names. The CDR3 is CASSRDPGLGGRQDTQYF. The CDR3 bases that were read are TGTGCTAGCAGTAGAGACCCGGGACTGGGGGGGCGCCAAGAC. The chain combines TRBV17 with TRBJ2-5; 14 bases are shared with TRBD2. Read coverage stops 4 residues before the CDR3 terminus; the germline J gene supplies the remainder. Germline loops: CDR1 MNHDT, CDR2 YYDKIL. The CDR3 loop spans 18 amino acids. After removal of 0 bases from V and 2 bases from J, the junction contained 4 bases not matched to a gene.

In its sample, this clone was seen many times. Any gene name here is a mouse gene name. Coverage ceases 4 residues before the CDR3 finishes, and the germline J gene fills in the end. The chain couples TRBV31 to TRBJ1-4, with TRBD1 identical over 7 bases. CDR1 and CDR2 (germline): GKSSPN, SITVG. The junction had 9 bases not matched to a gene; V was cut back by 7 bases and J by 4 bases. The CDR3 has 14 residues. The sequenced part of the CDR3 DNA is TGTGCCTCCCCCGGGACAGAATACAACGAA. Protein: CASPGTEYNE. The full-length CDR3 reads as CASPGTEYNERLFF.

This clone was seen many times. The gene symbols are mouse symbols. The CDR3 goes on 4 residues after the read ends, and that part is filled in from the germline J gene. J is TRBJ2-1 and V is TRBV13-3, with 10 bases matching TRBD2. This CDR3 is 14 amino acids long. The germline gives CDR1 NNHDY, CDR2 SYVADS. The CDR3 sequence: CASSPGGAKAEQFF. The CDR3 bases that were read are TGTGCCAGCAGTCCTGGGGGGGCGAAGGCT.

Details on this clone: Genes here carry mouse names. The CDR3 goes on 4 residues after the read ends, and that part is filled in from the germline J gene. The gene calls are TRBV12-1 and TRBJ2-2; 8 bases map to TRBD2. The CDR3 is 16 amino acids. The trim removed 0 bases at V and 0 bases at J, leaving 2 bases unmatched. Germline V gives CDR1 SGHSN, CDR2 HYEKVE. The CDR3 bases that were read are TGTGCCAGCTCTCTCCTGGGGGGCGCAAACACCGGG. Its protein is CASSLLGGANTG. The full CDR3 sequence reads CASSLLGGANTGQLYF. Looking up the rest from reference TRBV12-1 and TRBJ2-2 gives the full variable domain: DSGVVQSPRHIIKEKGGRSVLTCIPISGHSNVVWYQQTLGKELKFLIQHYEKVERDKGFLPSRFSVQQFDDYHSEMNMSALELEDSAMYFCASSLLGGANTGQLYFGEGSKLTVL.

This clone has more than one count but fewer than ten. The gene names here belong to mouse. The read halts 4 residues ahead of the CDR3 end, with the missing end drawn from the germline J gene. The genes are TRBV20 and TRBJ2-5; 7 bases line up with TRBD2. The V segment lost 5 bases and the J segment 3 bases; nucleotides outside the gene matches: 2. This CDR3 spans 12 amino acids. CDR1 and CDR2 from the germline V gene are GFQATS and STVNSAI. CDR3 bases read: TGTGGTGCTGTGGGGGGACAAGAC. It yields the protein CGAVGGQD. From start to end, the CDR3 is CGAVGGQDTQYF.

This clone was observed a few times. Gene names are the mouse ones. The covered CDR3 bases are TGTGCCAGCAGTTTCGGACAGAACTATGCT. Translation: CASSFGQNYA. The whole CDR3 sequence is CASSFGQNYAEQFF. The chain carries TRBV14 and TRBJ2-1, with a possible D match to TRBD1 (6 bases). The read halts 4 residues ahead of the CDR3 end, with the missing end drawn from the germline J gene. Trimming left V 1 base short and J 1 base short, with 6 bases between. The CDR3 runs to 14 residues. Germline CDR1 SGHDT, CDR2 FRDEAV.

This clone appeared a few times. The genes are named according to mouse. The CDR3 end lies 4 residues beyond the end of the read and is filled in from the germline J gene. The chain carries TRBV5 and TRBJ2-1; possible D gene TRBD2, 7 bases. With 0 bases removed from V and 3 bases from J, the gap between germline ends came to 12 bases. CDR1 LGHNA and CDR2 YNLKQL come from the germline V gene (reference sequence). The CDR3 is made up of 16 amino acids. The CDR3 spells CASSQDEGGTYAEQFF. The CDR3 bases that were read are TGTGCCAGCAGCCAAGATGAGGGGGGGACCTATGCT.

This clone was detected a few times. At residue 12, the translated DNA and the protein in TCRdb do not agree; the protein given here is derived from the DNA. Gene names are mouse gene names. Sequencing ends 3 residues short of the CDR3 end; the germline J gene provides the rest. The chain has TRBV14 and TRBJ1-3, with 10 bases aligning to TRBD1. The germline CDR1 and CDR2 sequences are SGHDT and FRDEAV. Trimming at V came to 1 base and at J to 3 bases, leaving 1 base not matched to a gene. CDR3 length: 15 residues. The CDR3 loop is CASSFGTGVGNTLYF. The CDR3 DNA, read in part, is TGTGCCAGCAGTTTCGGGACAGGGGTTGGAAATACG.

At least ten counts were recorded for this clone. TCRdb's protein sequence differs at residue 9 from the translated DNA; the protein presented here follows the DNA. Genes here carry mouse names. Read sequence stops 3 residues before the CDR3 end, and the germline J gene provides the missing end. The genes are TRBV14 and TRBJ1-6; D not resolved. TRBJ1-6 is an ORF for which the function is uncertain. Germline values: CDR1 SGHDT, CDR2 FRDEAV. V lost 5 bases, J lost 7 bases, and 7 bases lay in between. CDR3 length equals 12 residues. CDR3 in amino acids: CASREGNSPLYF. CDR3 DNA (partial): TGTGCCAGCAGAGAAGGGAATTCGCCC.

In its sample, this clone was seen many times. The germline and genes are mouse ones. The read falls 4 residues short of the CDR3 end, and the missing part is taken from the germline J gene. The chain recombines TRBV13-3 with TRBJ2-4; D perhaps matches TRBD1 (6 bases). This CDR3 region has 14 residues. CDR1 NNHDY and CDR2 SYVADS come from the germline V gene. Between the trimmed V and J ends, which lost 4 bases and 2 bases, there was a span of 11 bases. Incomplete CDR3 DNA: TGTGCCAGCAGTACAGGGATGGATCAAAAC. It translates to CASSTGMDQN. The full CDR3 protein reads CASSTGMDQNTLYF.

This clone was seen more than once but under ten times. Any gene name here is a mouse gene name. The sequence runs out 4 residues before the end of the CDR3; the remainder is reconstructed from the germline J gene. This chain uses TRBV16 with TRBJ2-2; D may be TRBD1 (7 bases). Trimming stripped 1 base from V and 1 base from J, with 10 bases between. CDR1 is SGHSA and CDR2 is FRNQAP in the germline V gene. The CDR3 is 16 residues long. CDR3 DNA, as far as it was read: TGTGCAAGCAGCTTAGGAGGGGGCATAAACACCGGG. Translation: CASSLGGGINTG. The complete CDR3 sequence is CASSLGGGINTGQLYF.

This clone was observed at least ten times. The genes and germline here are from mouse. The observed sequence ends 4 residues before the CDR3 terminus, with the missing tail filled in from the germline J gene. The chain has TRBV13-3 and TRBJ1-1; unclear D gene. CDR1 and CDR2 (germline): NNHDY, SYVADS. The CDR3 covers 13 residues. Trimming removed 0 bases from V and 1 base from J, with 4 bases in between. The CDR3 loop reads CASSDEGNTEVFF. Partial CDR3 DNA: TGTGCCAGCAGTGATGAAGGAAACACA.

This clone appeared many times. Mouse names are used for the genes. The CDR3 end falls 4 residues outside the read, so it is completed with the germline J gene. The rearrangement uses TRBV13-2 and TRBJ2-1; D gene uncertain. The CDR3 covers 12 residues. CDR1 NNHNN and CDR2 SYGAGS come from the germline V gene (reference sequence). Trimming removed 0 bases at V and 5 bases at J, with 3 bases between. CDR3 residues: CASGDADAEQFF. Partial CDR3 DNA: TGTGCCAGCGGTGATGCAGATGCT.

As concerns this clone: The gene names given are mouse names. The read halts 4 residues ahead of the CDR3 end, with the missing end drawn from the germline J gene. This chain uses TRBV19 with TRBJ2-7; D gene unclear. There are 14 residues in the CDR3. V was shortened by 0 bases and J by 0 bases, with 7 bases between the two germline ends. The germline gives CDR1 FNHDT, CDR2 SITEND (reference sequence). The CDR3 is CASSIGGSSYEQYF. The part of the CDR3 DNA that was read is TGTGCCAGCAGTATAGGGGGTAGCTCCTAT.

Comments on this clone: Gene names are the mouse ones. The DNA ends 4 residues before the CDR3 does, and the rest of the CDR3 is filled in from the germline J gene. The genes are TRBV19 and TRBJ2-7; 8 bases map to TRBD2. CDR1 is FNHDT, CDR2 SITEND, per germline (reference sequence). The CDR3 is made up of 12 amino acids. Incomplete CDR3 DNA: TGTGCCAGCAGGGACTGGGAATAT. Translated: CASRDWEY. From start to end, the CDR3 is CASRDWEYEQYF.

About this clone: Each gene name is a mouse one. The CDR3 goes on 4 residues after the read ends, and that part is filled in from the germline J gene. The rearrangement joins TRBV13-3 to TRBJ1-4, with a tentative D call TRBD1 (6 bases). The CDR3 has 14 amino acids. With 4 bases removed from V and 0 bases from J, the gap between germline ends came to 7 bases. In germline, CDR1 is NNHDY, CDR2 SYVADS. The part of the CDR3 DNA that was read is TGTGCCAGCAGTCAGGGGTTTTCCAACGAA. Amino acid sequence: CASSQGFSNE. The complete CDR3 sequence is CASSQGFSNERLFF. Full variable domain (outside the CDR3, taken from reference TRBV13-3 and TRBJ1-4): EAAVTQSPRSKVAVTGGKVTLSCHQTNNHDYMYWYRQDTGHGLRLIHYSYVADSTEKGDIPDGYKASRPSQENFSLILELASLSQTAVYFCASSQGFSNERLFFGHGTKLSVL.

On this clone itself: Germline and genes: mouse. The DNA ends 4 residues before the CDR3 does, and the rest of the CDR3 is filled in from the germline J gene. The J gene is TRBJ2-5, the V gene TRBV1, with TRBD2 matching over 9 bases. This CDR3 comprises 17 residues. After removal of 0 bases from V and 3 bases from J, the junction contained 7 bases not matched to a gene. Per the germline V gene, CDR1 is NSQYPW and CDR2 is LRSPGD (reference sequence). The chain's CDR3 is CTCSADLGGRSQDTQYF. The CDR3 bases that were read are TGCACCTGCAGTGCAGATTTGGGGGGGCGGAGTCAAGAC.

The sample holds many counts of this clone. The gene names given are mouse names. The read ends 4 residues before the CDR3 terminus; that terminus is restored from the germline J gene. The J gene is TRBJ2-3, the V gene TRBV13-3; 9 positions agree with TRBD2. Germline CDR1 and CDR2: NNHDY and SYVADS. The CDR3 covers 15 residues. V lost 1 base, J lost 3 bases, and 3 bases stayed unmatched. The CDR3 reads CASSDSDWGAETLYF. Incomplete CDR3 DNA: TGTGCCAGCAGTGATTCGGACTGGGGAGCAGAA.

The sample holds a few counts of this clone. These gene names are mouse names. The read ends 4 residues early relative to the CDR3; the germline J gene fills the gap. The chain uses TRBV1 and TRBJ1-2; D perhaps matches TRBD1 (6 bases). The length of the CDR3 is 13 residues. Germline values: CDR1 NSQYPW, CDR2 LRSPGD (reference sequence). Trimming stripped 2 bases from V and 3 bases from J, with 7 bases between. The covered CDR3 bases are TGCACCTGCAGTGCAACAGGGTACTCC. Translated: CTCSATGYS. The full CDR3 protein is CTCSATGYSDYTF.

This clone showed up many times. The genes and germline here are from mouse. The CDR3 goes on 4 residues after the read ends, and that part is filled in from the germline J gene. The rearrangement links TRBV13-3 to TRBJ2-5, with 12 positions matching TRBD2. CDR1 NNHDY and CDR2 SYVADS come from the germline V gene. The CDR3 is 15 residues long. The chain's CDR3 is CASSDGDWGVDTQYF. The CDR3 DNA, read in part, is TGTGCCAGCAGTGACGGGGACTGGGGGGTTGAC.

This clone was seen a handful of times. The protein here is the DNA translation, as the TCRdb protein differs from it at residue 10. Germline and genes here are mouse. Read sequence stops 3 residues before the CDR3 end, and the germline J gene provides the missing end. The chain uses TRBV31 and TRBJ1-6; D is unclear. TRBJ1-6 is an ORF, with its function uncertain. V was trimmed by 0 bases and J by 6 bases, leaving 6 bases between them. Per the germline V gene, CDR1 is GKSSPN and CDR2 is SITVG. The CDR3 has 13 residues. The CDR3 region is CAWSLNSNSPLYF. The covered CDR3 bases are TGTGCCTGGAGTCTAAACAGTAATTCGCCC.